The clone carrying this TCR beta chain has only a few counts. The target antigen is unknown. TCRdb re-analysed the reads in MiXCR, keeping a single row per CDR3 protein. The data contain about 120,000 distinct CDR3 sequences, about 9.5% of them singletons. The data were obtained in a study of T cell repertoires in cytomegalovirus infection. Study-level background: In public TCR beta signatures, there were indications of both CMV infection and matching HLA type.

The CDR3 spans 14 residues. The germline V gene has CDR1 SNHLY and CDR2 FYNNEI. With 9 bases removed from V and 2 bases from J, the gap between germline ends came to 14 bases. Study-wide findings and caveats: Adding up the frequency of public TCR beta families identified people who carried CMV plus the relevant HLA. There were HLA-C-restricted CMV-specific TCR beta clonotypes dominating the ex vivo response.

Material for sequencing was PBMCs, sequenced either directly or after in vitro stimulation (not recorded which). The sequence was collected from a human donor in good health (CMV status not recorded). Some clones in this sample may be carry-over from other donors' samples. The gene calls are TRBV2 and TRBJ2-1; maybe TRBD2 (5 bases). CDR3 protein: CARTSAATYNEQFF. The DNA of the CDR3 is TGTGCCAGAACCTCAGCGGCCACCTACAATGAGCAGTTCTTC.